This TCR beta chain appears in the sequencing data of a study of cytomegalovirus exposure and HLA in healthy donors. CDR1 SEHNR and CDR2 FQNEAQ come from the germline V gene (reference sequence). The length of the CDR3 is 16 residues. The V gene end was trimmed by 5 bases and the J gene end by 8 bases; junction bases not matched to a gene: 12. Study-wide points: Analyses of presence and absence presupposed an approximately uniform sequencing depth across donors.

About this clone: Antigen unknown.

Vbeta (60) and Jbeta (13) primers were used in the PCR. Profiling relied on immunoSEQ multiplex PCR, and the TCRdb table lists in-frame clones only, not all of them. The sample holds around 130,000 clones, roughly 82% seen once. The receptor's source is a middle-aged man in good health and CMV-seronegative. Sequenced material: PBMCs. V gene TRBV7-9 combines with J gene TRBJ1-4, with 9 bases identical to TRBD1. The CDR3 reads CASSGTDRGYGEKLFF. The CDR3 nucleotides are TGTGCCAGCAGCGGGACCGACAGGGGGTATGGGGAAAAACTGTTTTTT.